This T cell receptor beta chain was retrieved from a study of STAT5B mutations in CD4+ large granular lymphocyte leukemia. Regarding the study as a whole: Patient CD4-sorted repertoires looked more clonal than healthy CD4+ repertoires, even without putative leukemic clones.

Controls came from buffy coats of healthy blood donors. Remarks on this clone: Its target is not known.

Sequencing was at survey level. Some clones are missing from TCRdb's copy, which holds only in-frame ones; the method was immunoSEQ multiplex PCR. This sample has around 21,000 clones, with about 79% found just once. The clonotype originates from a human donor in good health. Sequenced material: CD4+ T cells from blood buffy coats.

The CDR3 loop reads CASSYTNPDNSPLHF. The CDR3, as DNA: TGTGCCAGCAGTTACACAAACCCAGATAATTCACCCCTCCACTTT. The chain employs TRBV6-5 and TRBJ1-6, with unresolved D. The germline V and J ends were trimmed by 2 bases and 5 bases, with 10 bases remaining between them. Germline lookup yields CDR1 MNHEY and CDR2 SVGAGI. The CDR3 runs to 15 residues.